Following are 21 T cell receptor beta chains from one sample sequenced in a study of blood T cell repertoires in COVID-19. Method: immunoSEQ multiplex PCR; TCRdb's copy keeps in-frame clones and lacks some. The sample records some 200,000 clones, roughly 80% being singletons. The sample comprised PBMCs or T cells enriched from blood (not recorded which). These receptors all stem from a man between 35 and 55 years old who had recovered from COVID-19.

V usage is TRBV6-1 and J usage is TRBJ2-4; the D gene is possibly TRBD2 (5 bases). Looked up from germline, CDR1 is MNHNS and CDR2 is SASEGT. This CDR3 comprises 16 residues. Trimming took 5 bases from V and 0 from J, leaving 14 bases between them. DNA of the CDR3: TGTGCCAGCAGTCAAGGAACCGGACTAGCCAAAAACATTCAGTACTTC. Amino acid sequence: CASSQGTGLAKNIQYF.

This clone turned up a few times. The chain combines TRBV7-9 with TRBJ2-5; the match to TRBD1 covers 12 bases. V dropped 1 base and J dropped 4; count of bases not matched to a gene: 1. The CDR3 contains 15 residues. Germline V gene sequence: CDR1 SEHNR, CDR2 FQNEAQ (reference sequence). CDR3 sequence reads: CASSLGDRGRETQYF. The CDR3 DNA reads TGTGCCAGCAGCTTAGGGGACAGGGGGCGAGAGACCCAGTACTTC.

This chain connects TRBV19 to TRBJ1-6; 9 bases are a match to TRBD1. The CDR3 consists of 16 residues. Germline loops: CDR1 LNHDA, CDR2 SQIVND (reference sequence). V lost 4 bases, J lost 3 bases, and 4 bases stayed unmatched. The CDR3, as DNA: TGTGCCAGTAGTACCACAGGGGGCGACTATAATTCACCCCTCCACTTT. Translated, it gives CASSTTGGDYNSPLHF. Looking up the rest from reference TRBV19 and TRBJ1-6 gives the full variable domain: DGGITQSPKYLFRKEGQNVTLSCEQNLNHDAMYWYRQDPGQGLRLIYYSQIVNDFQKGDIAEGYSVSREKKESFPLTVTSAQKNPTAFYLCASSTTGGDYNSPLHFGNGTRLTVT.

A word on this clone: Other DNA sequences in the same sample also yield this CDR3. The gene calls are TRBV28 and TRBJ2-7; D might be TRBD1 (5 bases). V was pared by 2 bases and J by 2 bases, with 7 bases between. This CDR3 comprises 13 residues. Germline loops: CDR1 MDHEN, CDR2 SYDVKM. The CDR3 region is CASSLQGAYEQYF. For the CDR3, the DNA is TGTGCCAGCAGTTTACAGGGTGCCTACGAGCAGTACTTC.

V and J are TRBV5-1 and TRBJ1-1; possibly TRBD1 for D (5 bases). Germline CDR1 is SGHRS and CDR2 is YFSETQ. CDR3 size: 14 residues. The V and J ends lost 4 bases and 1 base respectively, with 11 bases between them. The CDR3 sequence is CASSLLTENTEAFF. As DNA, the CDR3 is TGCGCCAGCAGCCTACTGACAGAGAACACTGAAGCTTTCTTT.

The chain combines TRBV9 with TRBJ2-1; 8 nucleotides align to TRBD2. The V segment lost 0 bases and the J segment 2 bases; nucleotides outside the gene matches: 16. The CDR3 is made up of 20 amino acids. The germline V gene has CDR1 SGDLS and CDR2 YYNGEE. CDR3 in amino acids: CASSVGVVSGIGLPYNEQFF. In DNA form, the CDR3 reads TGTGCCAGCAGCGTAGGGGTAGTTAGCGGGATAGGGTTGCCCTACAATGAGCAGTTCTTC. Looking up the rest from reference TRBV9 and TRBJ2-1 gives the full variable domain: DSGVTQTPKHLITATGQRVTLRCSPRSGDLSVYWYQQSLDQGLQFLIQYYNGEERAKGNILERFSAQQFPDLHSELNLSSLELGDSALYFCASSVGVVSGIGLPYNEQFFGPGTRLTVL.

This clone appeared a few times. This chain joins TRBV7-9 and TRBJ1-1; 9 bases align to TRBD1. V dropped 5 bases and J dropped 1; count of bases not matched to a gene: 11. This CDR3 spans 17 amino acids. CDR1 SEHNR and CDR2 FQNEAQ come from the germline V gene (reference sequence). The CDR3: CASSANTGGGWNTEAFF. The CDR3 DNA sequence: TGTGCCAGCAGCGCTAACACAGGGGGCGGATGGAACACTGAAGCTTTCTTT.

The V gene is TRBV9, the J gene TRBJ1-3; possible D gene TRBD1, 6 bases. This CDR3 is built from 15 residues. Germline V CDR1 and CDR2: SGDLS, YYNGEE. V lost 4 bases and J lost 2, with 13 bases in between. The CDR3 coding sequence is TGTGCCAGCAGCCCCTCGGGGGGCGCTGGAAACACCATATATTTT. Translated: CASSPSGGAGNTIYF.

This chain uses TRBV11-2 with TRBJ1-2, with D hard to call. Trimming removed 1 base from V and 2 bases from J, with 11 bases in between. Germline CDR1 SGHAT, CDR2 FQNNGV. CDR3 length equals 15 residues. DNA of the CDR3: TGTGCCAGCAGCTTAGTGGGCTCCCAAAACTATGGCTACACCTTC. It is translated as CASSLVGSQNYGYTF.

This chain connects TRBV9 to TRBJ1-2; D is ambiguous. V shed 0 bases and J shed 2 bases, with 11 bases lying between them. Looked up from germline, CDR1 is SGDLS and CDR2 is YYNGEE. The CDR3 contains 15 residues. CDR3 bases: TGTGCCAGCAGCGTAGATTTAGACTTAAACTATGGCTACACCTTC. Its translation: CASSVDLDLNYGYTF.

The rearrangement uses TRBV28 and TRBJ2-7; TRBD2 agrees at 13 bases. This CDR3 region has 17 residues. V lost 3 bases, J lost 3 bases, and 8 bases stayed unmatched. Germline-derived CDR1 and CDR2 are MDHEN and SYDVKM. CDR3: CASSFLGLAGEYYEQYF. In nucleotides, the CDR3 is TGTGCCAGCAGTTTTCTAGGACTAGCGGGAGAGTACTACGAGCAGTACTTC.

This clone was detected only a few times. The chain recombines TRBV19 with TRBJ2-1; 8 bases are a match to TRBD2. Germline CDR1 is LNHDA and CDR2 is SQIVND (reference sequence). The CDR3 totals 14 residues. V shed 3 bases, J shed 8 bases, and the junction held 6 bases outside the gene matches. In DNA form, the CDR3 reads TGTGCCAGTAGTATCGGGCGGGAGGAGGATGAGCAGTTCTTC. It specifies CASSIGREEDEQFF.

This clone was seen only once. The chain has TRBV4-2 and TRBJ2-1; TRBD1 might be the D (6 bases). V lost 3 bases and J lost 10, with 7 bases in between. Germline assignment: CDR1 LGHNA and CDR2 YNFKEQ. The CDR3 loop spans 11 amino acids. The CDR3 coding sequence is TGTGCCAGCAGCCATGGGGGCGAGCAGTTCTTC. Its translation is CASSHGGEQFF.

The chain joins TRBV4-1 to TRBJ2-7; a weak D match, TRBD1 (5 bases). Germline V gene lookup returns CDR1 MGHRA and CDR2 YSYEKL. This CDR3 is built from 14 residues. Trimming stripped 6 bases from V and 1 base from J, with 13 bases between. The chain's CDR3 is CASRRQTLSYEQYF. The DNA of the CDR3 is TGCGCCAGCAGACGACAGACCTTATCCTACGAGCAGTACTTC.

V usage is TRBV4-1 and J usage is TRBJ1-2; the D gene is possibly TRBD1 (5 bases). The CDR3 runs to 16 residues. The V end was cut by 0 bases, the J end by 2 bases, with 13 bases between. Germline CDR1 reads MGHRA; CDR2 reads YSYEKL. CDR3 nucleotides: TGCGCCAGCAGCCAAGAAATAGGGGTCGGGAACTATGGCTACACCTTC. Its translation is CASSQEIGVGNYGYTF.

The gene calls are TRBV7-3 and TRBJ2-1, with D possibly TRBD1 on 6 matching bases. The CDR3 length is 15 residues. Trimming removed 2 bases from V and 7 bases from J, with 15 bases in between. Germline values: CDR1 SGHTA, CDR2 FQGTGA. The CDR3 DNA reads TGTGCCAGCAGCTTACGACAGGTAGGGATAAATGAGCAGTTCTTC. Translated, it gives CASSLRQVGINEQFF.

This clone showed up just once. This chain links TRBV19 with TRBJ1-5; the D gene is possibly TRBD1 (5 bases). CDR3 length: 13 amino acids. V lost 7 bases and J 6 bases, leaving 13 bases between the germline ends. CDR1 is LNHDA and CDR2 is SQIVND in the germline V gene (reference sequence). The CDR3 region has the DNA TGTGCCAGTACTTGGGGGGGTGGTCAGCCCCAGCATTTT. Its protein is CASTWGGGQPQHF.

In DNA form, the CDR3 reads TGTGCCAGTAGCCCCTCTTGGGAGGGGGAATCTAACTATGGCTACACCTTC. It specifies CASSPSWEGESNYGYTF. The gene calls are TRBV19 and TRBJ1-2; D is perhaps TRBD1 (6 bases). This CDR3 has 17 amino acids. CDR1 LNHDA and CDR2 SQIVND come from the germline V gene (reference sequence). V was shortened by 6 bases and J by 0 bases, with 20 bases between the two germline ends.

This chain joins TRBV6-2 or TRBV6-3 and TRBJ2-7; 10 bases line up with TRBD2. J was trimmed by 3 bases and V by 4 bases; bases with no gene match: 6. This CDR3 comprises 15 residues. Germline V gene lookup returns CDR1 MNHEY and CDR2 SVGEGT. Here the CDR3 DNA reads TGTGCCAGCAGTTCTTGGACTAGCGGAAACTACGAGCAGTACGTC. Its translation is CASSSWTSGNYEQYV.

The rearrangement joins TRBV28 to TRBJ2-7; the match to TRBD2 covers 14 bases. With 4 bases clipped from V and 3 bases from J, the junction kept 5 bases outside the gene matches. The CDR3 sequence is 16 residues long. Germline V gives CDR1 MDHEN, CDR2 SYDVKM. The DNA of the CDR3 is TGTGCCAGCAGTTCCACCGGGACTAGCGGGAGCTACGAGCAGTACTTC. This sequence encodes CASSSTGTSGSYEQYF.

The J gene is TRBJ1-3, the V gene TRBV7-6, with 7 nucleotides matching TRBD1. The CDR3 runs to 14 residues. The junction had 5 bases not matched to a gene; V was cut back by 6 bases and J by 3 bases. The germline V gene has CDR1 SGHVS and CDR2 FNYEAQ. The CDR3 loop is CASRPTGNGNTIYF. CDR3 in DNA: TGTGCCAGCAGGCCGACAGGGAATGGAAACACCATATATTTT.